Listed below are T cell receptor beta chains from one sample, sequenced in a study of CD8+CD57+ T cells in acquired aplastic anemia. Each CDR3 protein is one row after TCRdb ran MiXCR on the reads. The data contain roughly 420,000 distinct CDR3 sequences, 65% to 80% of them singletons. Sequenced input: sorted CD4+, CD8+, or CD8+CD57+ T cells (not recorded which) from PBMCs. All receptors come from a human donor in good health, serving as a control. CDR3s include the opening cysteine and the closing phenylalanine or tryptophan. A D gene is named only where the DNA matches it firmly. Where a row states a size, it is once, few, many or the class of an expanded clone; other rows omit it.

v_gene: TRBV30
d_gene: -
j_gene: TRBJ1-3
abundance: few
CDR3nt: TGTGCCTGGAGTAAGGGATCTGGAAACACCATATATTTT
CDR3aa: CAWSKGSGNTIYF

v_gene: TRBV5-4
d_gene: TRBD1
j_gene: TRBJ2-3
abundance: -
CDR3nt: TGTGCCAGCAGCCCTGTAACAGGGGGCACAGATACGCAGTATTTT
CDR3aa: CASSPVTGGTDTQYF

v_gene: TRBV24-1
d_gene: -
j_gene: TRBJ2-3
abundance: few
CDR3nt: TGTGCCACCCCGGTCCGAGATACGCAGTATTTT
CDR3aa: CATPVRDTQYF

v_gene: TRBV4-3
d_gene: -
j_gene: TRBJ1-2
abundance: many
CDR3nt: TGCGCCAGCAGCCAACTGGCTCAACCGGGCTACACCTTC
CDR3aa: CASSQLAQPGYTF

v_gene: TRBV7-8
d_gene: -
j_gene: TRBJ1-6
abundance: -
CDR3nt: TGTGCCAGCAGCTTAGCGAGGGCAGGCACGCCCCCCCACTTT
CDR3aa: CASSLARAGTPPHF

v_gene: TRBV3-1
d_gene: TRBD1
j_gene: TRBJ1-2
abundance: few
CDR3nt: TGTGCCAGCAGCCAAGGTTTGACAGGGCTCGTTCGACGTTTGGGGGCCTATGGCTACACCTTC
CDR3aa: CASSQGLTGLVRRLGAYGYTF

v_gene: TRBV7-2
d_gene: -
j_gene: TRBJ1-3
abundance: -
CDR3nt: TGTGCCAGCAGCTTAATGGGGCTCAACCCTTGGACTAGCTTT
CDR3aa: CASSLMGLNPWTSF

v_gene: TRBV20-1
d_gene: TRBD1
j_gene: TRBJ2-7
abundance: -
CDR3nt: TGCAGTGCTGAGCCCGGGACAGGGTACTACGAGCAGTACTTC
CDR3aa: CSAEPGTGYYEQYF

v_gene: TRBV7-6
d_gene: TRBD2
j_gene: TRBJ2-5
abundance: -
CDR3nt: TGTGCCAGCAGCCTAGCGCGGGGGGCTGGCGAGCAGTACGAGACCCAGTACTTC
CDR3aa: CASSLARGAGEQYETQYF

v_gene: TRBV19
d_gene: TRBD2
j_gene: TRBJ2-5
abundance: -
CDR3nt: TGTGCCAGTAGTATTCGGACTAGCGGGGCTAGCACAGATACGCAGTTC
CDR3aa: CASSIRTSGASTDTQF

v_gene: TRBV6-2/TRBV6-3
d_gene: TRBD2
j_gene: TRBJ2-1
abundance: -
CDR3nt: TGTGCCAGCACCGATAGCGGGGGAAGCAATGAGCAGTTCTTC
CDR3aa: CASTDSGGSNEQFF

v_gene: TRBV9
d_gene: -
j_gene: TRBJ2-1
abundance: -
CDR3nt: TGTGCCAGCAGCGCAAGGCAAAGGGGTTCTAACGAGCAGTTCTTC
CDR3aa: CASSARQRGSNEQFF

v_gene: TRBV10-3
d_gene: -
j_gene: TRBJ2-2
abundance: many
CDR3nt: TGTGCCATCAGTGAGACCCGCACCCAGAACACCGGGGAGCTGTTTTTT
CDR3aa: CAISETRTQNTGELFF

v_gene: TRBV2
d_gene: -
j_gene: TRBJ2-7
abundance: -
CDR3nt: TGTGCCAGCAGTGTTGGCAGATACGAGCAGTACTTC
CDR3aa: CASSVGRYEQYF

v_gene: TRBV7-9
d_gene: -
j_gene: TRBJ1-1
abundance: -
CDR3nt: TGTGCCAGCAGCAGGGGGGGTAGGACAGAAGCTTTCTTT
CDR3aa: CASSRGGRTEAFF

v_gene: TRBV7-2
d_gene: TRBD1
j_gene: TRBJ2-1
abundance: -
CDR3nt: TGTGCCAGCAGCTCAGGGACAGGGAACTATGGCTACACCCAGTTCTTC
CDR3aa: CASSSGTGNYGYTQFF

v_gene: TRBV12-3/TRBV12-4
d_gene: -
j_gene: TRBJ1-1
abundance: -
CDR3nt: TGTGCCAGCACGACCGGGAGCGGGGGACAAGAGAACGCGTTCTTT
CDR3aa: CASTTGSGGQENAFF

v_gene: TRBV20-1
d_gene: -
j_gene: TRBJ1-5
abundance: -
CDR3nt: TGCAGTGCTCATGCCGTCGGGGTACATAGCAATCAGCCCCAGCATTTT
CDR3aa: CSAHAVGVHSNQPQHF

v_gene: TRBV11-2
d_gene: -
j_gene: TRBJ2-7
abundance: -
CDR3nt: TGTGCCAGCAGTCCTGACTTAGGAGATTACGAGCAGTACTTC
CDR3aa: CASSPDLGDYEQYF

v_gene: TRBV9
d_gene: -
j_gene: TRBJ1-2
abundance: -
CDR3nt: TGTGCCAGCAGCCTCTCCTCAGGATCAAAACACAACAGCGGGGTAGGGAGAAACTATGGCTACACCTTC
CDR3aa: CASSLSSGSKHNSGVGRNYGYTF

v_gene: TRBV7-3
d_gene: -
j_gene: TRBJ2-1
abundance: -
CDR3nt: TGTGCCAGCAGCTTAGGGACGGCGGGGAGTGAAGCTTTCCAGTTCTTC
CDR3aa: CASSLGTAGSEAFQFF

v_gene: TRBV7-9
d_gene: -
j_gene: TRBJ1-6
abundance: -
CDR3nt: TGTGCCAGCAGCTCCCCCGGGAGACAGACCTCCTCACCCCTCCACTTT
CDR3aa: CASSSPGRQTSSPLHF

v_gene: TRBV7-2
d_gene: -
j_gene: TRBJ1-6
abundance: -
CDR3nt: TGTGCCAGCAGTTACCGTGGCGAAAGGACGGTCCATCATTTT
CDR3aa: CASSYRGERTVHHF

v_gene: TRBV9
d_gene: -
j_gene: TRBJ1-3
abundance: -
CDR3nt: TGTGCCAGCAGCGCGGGCCTGGGAGCTGGAGCCAGAGGAAACACCATATATTTT
CDR3aa: CASSAGLGAGARGNTIYF

v_gene: TRBV4-3
d_gene: TRBD1
j_gene: TRBJ2-1
abundance: many
CDR3nt: TGCGCCAGCAGCCCGATGACAGGGTTTGGGGATGAGCAGTTCTTC
CDR3aa: CASSPMTGFGDEQFF

v_gene: TRBV20-1
d_gene: TRBD2
j_gene: TRBJ2-1
abundance: -
CDR3nt: TGCAGTGCTAGAAGGACAGCGGGGGAGGACAATGAGCAGTTCTTC
CDR3aa: CSARRTAGEDNEQFF

v_gene: TRBV5-1
d_gene: -
j_gene: TRBJ2-7
abundance: once
CDR3nt: TGCGCCACCCTTTTTCCTCAGGGAACTCACTTC
CDR3aa: CATLFPQGTHF